Sequencing of this T cell receptor (beta chain) was carried out in a study of technical replicates of blood from several donors. The data were produced by immunoSEQ multiplex PCR, yet TCRdb's version contains in-frame clones alone and is incomplete. The table lists tens of thousands of clones, 94% of them singletons, with around 0.2% in the top ten. V shed 5 bases and J 5 bases; nucleotides not matched to a gene: 8. The CDR3 sequence is 15 residues long. Looked up from germline, CDR1 is SGHVT and CDR2 is SQSDAQ. The receptor's source is a human donor in good health. This rearrangement joins TRBV7-4 to TRBJ2-5; 10 bases agree with TRBD2. Specimen: T cells isolated from PBMCs. The DNA for the CDR3 is TGTGCCAGCAGCGCACGAGGGACTAGCGAGGAGACCCAGTACTTC. Translated: CASSARGTSEETQYF.